This T cell receptor beta chain was captured in a study of cytomegalovirus exposure and HLA in healthy donors. 13 Jbeta primers and 60 Vbeta primers were used for the PCR. Authors' processing steps: The authors later counted around 80 million unique TCR beta chains, roughly 11 million of them shared. TCRdb's table, derived via immunoSEQ multiplex PCR, lists solely in-frame clones and lacks some. The D gene and trimming were derived from the DNA, and the V and J assignments and clone size from that table. The profile shows over 150,000 clones, 82% of them singletons. The CDR3 consists of 18 residues. V lost 3 bases to trimming and J lost 6 bases; unmatched junction nucleotides: 14. Germline assignment: CDR1 LNHDA and CDR2 SQIVND (reference sequence).

This sequence was found in a boy aged 2 to 10 in good health and CMV-seronegative. The material sequenced was PBMCs. The chain employs TRBV19 and TRBJ2-1; 10 positions match TRBD1. The CDR3 loop is CASSMEGPGTGVFNEQFF. The CDR3 nucleotides read TGTGCCAGTAGTATGGAAGGGCCCGGGACAGGGGTCTTCAATGAGCAGTTCTTC.